This is a list of T cell receptor beta chains from one sample in a study of vaccination and CD4 T cells after COVID-19. Their antigen targets remain unknown. Via MiXCR, TCRdb re-called the PCR reads, giving one row per CDR3 protein. The repertoire holds approximately 11,000 distinct CDR3 sequences, around half seen once, with more than 12% in the top ten. The source material was CD4+ T cells from blood, cultured in vitro. These receptor sequences come from a human donor who had recovered from COVID-19. Both conserved end residues are part of each CDR3. Fields, in order: J gene, V gene, CDR3 protein.

J: TRBJ1-5; V: TRBV7-2; CDR3: CASSLGFGDRVRPQHF
J: TRBJ2-2; V: TRBV2; CDR3: CASSPKLGGVGGELFF
J: TRBJ1-1; V: TRBV7-9; CDR3: CASSLTGGTEAFF
J: TRBJ1-4; V: TRBV20-1; CDR3: CSAPTELNEKLFF
J: TRBJ2-2; V: TRBV2; CDR3: CASSEITGATGELFF
J: TRBJ1-5; V: TRBV19; CDR3: CASSIDRGYGQPQHF
J: TRBJ2-7; V: TRBV15; CDR3: CATSREGETYEQYF
J: TRBJ1-1; V: TRBV7-2; CDR3: CASSWGQGGNTEAFF
J: TRBJ1-2; V: TRBV6-5; CDR3: CASSSGTAYGGYTF
J: TRBJ2-7; V: TRBV23-1; CDR3: CASSQSRIPRQGVTYEQYF
J: TRBJ1-1; V: TRBV19; CDR3: CASSLRTGPMNTEAFF
J: TRBJ2-7; V: TRBV20-1; CDR3: CSAPKLGVYEQYF
J: TRBJ2-7; V: TRBV7-9; CDR3: CASSSRTGMNEQYF
J: TRBJ2-1; V: TRBV12-3/TRBV12-4; CDR3: CASSGPGGAGSYNEQFF
J: TRBJ1-5; V: TRBV7-8; CDR3: CASSLSWDQPQHF
J: TRBJ2-5; V: TRBV29-1; CDR3: CSVDWDQETQYF
J: TRBJ1-2; V: TRBV20-1; CDR3: CSAKGGAKGYTF
J: TRBJ1-2; V: TRBV5-1; CDR3: CASSWTGEYGYTF
J: TRBJ2-7; V: TRBV20-1; CDR3: CSATGTGTISYEQYF
J: TRBJ1-2; V: TRBV4-3; CDR3: CASSQAVGITTYGYTF
J: TRBJ2-7; V: TRBV7-6; CDR3: CASSLVQGPYEQYF
J: TRBJ1-2; V: TRBV12-3/TRBV12-4; CDR3: CASRVETHYGYTF
J: TRBJ2-1; V: TRBV6-1; CDR3: CASKHRERAEQFF
J: TRBJ1-1; V: TRBV2; CDR3: CASSVGGENTEAFF
J: TRBJ1-2; V: TRBV18; CDR3: CASSSSTGTANYGYTF
J: TRBJ1-5; V: TRBV19; CDR3: CASSIDFGARAQHF
J: TRBJ2-1; V: TRBV7-8; CDR3: CASSPDRTPLYNEQFF